This TCR beta chain was documented in a study of graft-versus-host responses after intestinal transplantation. About the study: Each transplant was multivisceral, liver-intestinal, or isolated intestinal. The whole recipient group had anti-thymocyte globulin induction followed by tacrolimus and steroids for about three years.

Notes on this clone: Its antigen is unknown.

Sequencing was performed with immunoSEQ multiplex PCR; in TCRdb, only in-frame clones are kept and a portion is missing. This sample carries 100,000 to 110,000 clones, roughly 84% of them seen once, and the ten largest clones take 0.85% to 1%. Study-level results: Recipient marrow contained GvH clones, some of which appeared first in ileum or blood. Early post-transplant HvG declines were associated with peak circulating GvH clone levels.

Losses at the gene ends were 8 bases for V and 8 bases for J; bases not matched to a gene: 7. CDR1 and CDR2 from the germline V gene are LNHDA and SQIVND (reference sequence). CDR3 length: 13 residues. This specimen consisted of unstimulated CD4+ T cells sorted from spleen or lymph node cells, obtained before transplant. The TCR originated in a human donor who was the organ donor for an intestinal transplant. V is TRBV19 and J is TRBJ1-4, with TRBD1 matching over 8 bases. CDR3 protein: CASLDRVTEKLFF. CDR3 sequence (DNA): TGTGCCAGTCTGGACAGGGTCACAGAAAAACTGTTTTTT.